This T cell receptor beta chain is from a study of blood T cell repertoires in COVID-19. The wider study: Sources were T cells, B-cell-depleted T cells, or PBMCs; the material itself was cDNA or gDNA.

The germline V gene has CDR1 SGHRS and CDR2 YFSETQ. The V and J ends lost 4 bases and 2 bases respectively, with 12 bases between them. CDR3 length: 14 amino acids. This clone showed up many times. Per the original data handling: It was from reference gene primer amplification that nucleated cell counts were estimated. Here immunoSEQ multiplex PCR was the method, and the copy in TCRdb shows in-frame clones only, minus some. The DNA was the basis for D and trimming; V, J and clone size are from that table. The repertoire has around 250,000 clones, approximately 80% of them found once; the top ten carry approximately 15%.

The sequenced sample consisted of PBMCs or T cells enriched from blood (not recorded which). The chain combines TRBV5-1 with TRBJ1-2; TRBD1 is a possible D gene (6 bases). The receptor was isolated from a man aged 35-49 years who had recovered from COVID-19. The CDR3 coding sequence is TGCGCCAGCAGCGCGGTCAGGGGAAACTATGGCTACACCTTC. It translates to CASSAVRGNYGYTF.